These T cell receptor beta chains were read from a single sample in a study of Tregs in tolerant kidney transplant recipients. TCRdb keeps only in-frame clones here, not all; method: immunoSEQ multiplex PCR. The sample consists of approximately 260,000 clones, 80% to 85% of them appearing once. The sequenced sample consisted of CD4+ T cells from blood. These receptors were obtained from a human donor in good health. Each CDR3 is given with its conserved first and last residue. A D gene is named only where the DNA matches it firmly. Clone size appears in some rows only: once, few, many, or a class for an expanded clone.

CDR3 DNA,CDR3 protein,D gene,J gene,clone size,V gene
TGCGCCAGCAGCTTGGGTGGGGTTAGAAACACTGAAGCTTTCTTT,CASSLGGVRNTEAFF,.,TRBJ1-1,.,TRBV5-1
TGTGCCAGCAGTTTGAACTCACCCCTCCACTTT,CASSLNSPLHF,.,TRBJ1-6,.,TRBV28
TGTGCCAGCAGCTTCAGGGGGCGCATTACAGATACGCAGTATTTT,CASSFRGRITDTQYF,TRBD1,TRBJ2-3,.,TRBV7-8
TGTGCCAGTAGCATGGGGGAGACCCAGTACTTC,CASSMGETQYF,.,TRBJ2-5,.,TRBV19
TGTGCCAGCAGTGAAGCGCTTCGGGGATGGGAGCAGTTCTTC,CASSEALRGWEQFF,.,TRBJ2-1,.,TRBV2
TGTGCCAGCAGGGGACAGTTACTCTCTGGAAACACCATATATTTT,CASRGQLLSGNTIYF,TRBD1,TRBJ1-3,.,TRBV6-1
TGTGCCTGGAGCCCGACACGGGGCTATGGCTACACCTTC,CAWSPTRGYGYTF,.,TRBJ1-2,.,TRBV30
TGTGCCAGCAGCTTAGCGGGACTAGCGGGAGAAGAGACCCAGTACTTC,CASSLAGLAGEETQYF,TRBD2,TRBJ2-5,.,TRBV7-8
TGTGCCAGCAGTTTTAGCGGGGGGCCCTCCTACAATGAGCAGTTCTTC,CASSFSGGPSYNEQFF,TRBD2,TRBJ2-1,.,TRBV27
TGTGCCAGCAGCTTAATGGGGACAGCCCATAATTCACCCCTCCACTTT,CASSLMGTAHNSPLHF,TRBD1,TRBJ1-6,.,TRBV7-3
TGCATCGCCCGCGGAAACACCATATATTTT,CIARGNTIYF,.,TRBJ1-3,.,TRBV20-1
TGTGCCAGCAGTTATACATCGGGGCCTGGTGGCTACACCTTC,CASSYTSGPGGYTF,.,TRBJ1-2,.,TRBV6-1
TGTGCCAGCAGCCTCAACGCCATGAACACCGGGGAGCTGTTTTTT,CASSLNAMNTGELFF,.,TRBJ2-2,.,TRBV2
TGCAGCGTTGATTCTTCCCGGGCGCAGACCCAGTACTTC,CSVDSSRAQTQYF,.,TRBJ2-5,.,TRBV29-1
TGTGCCAGCAGTTTTGCAGACTCCAGGGGTTCACCCCTCCACTTT,CASSFADSRGSPLHF,.,TRBJ1-6,.,TRBV6-6
TGTGCCAGCAGGAGGCCGGGACTAGCGGGAAGTCGCTCCTACGAGCAGTACTTC,CASRRPGLAGSRSYEQYF,TRBD2,TRBJ2-7,few,TRBV27
TGTGCCAGCAGGGTAAACAATCAGCCCCAGCATTTT,CASRVNNQPQHF,.,TRBJ1-5,.,TRBV6-1
TGTGCCAGCAGTGAAATGGGTTTCACTGAAGCTTTCTTT,CASSEMGFTEAFF,.,TRBJ1-1,.,TRBV2
TGTGCCAGCTCACCACAACCCGGGCAACTCTCCTACGAGCAGTACTTC,CASSPQPGQLSYEQYF,.,TRBJ2-7,.,TRBV18
TGTGCCAGCAGTTGGCCCGGGGACAGGGCGGTGGGGGAGCTGTTTTTT,CASSWPGDRAVGELFF,TRBD1,TRBJ2-2,.,TRBV5-4
TGTGCCAGCAGCTTCACTAGCGGGGGCCTCTCCTACGAGCAGTACTTC,CASSFTSGGLSYEQYF,TRBD2,TRBJ2-7,few,TRBV2
TGTGCCAGCAGCCGGTTGCGGGAAGGGTCCTACAATGAGCAGTTCTTC,CASSRLREGSYNEQFF,.,TRBJ2-1,.,TRBV5-4
TGTGCCAGTAGGAAGGCAGAACTCTACAATGAGCAGTTCTTC,CASRKAELYNEQFF,.,TRBJ2-1,.,TRBV19
TGTGCCAGCAGCTTGGGACGGCTTGCAACTAATGAAAAACTGTTTTTT,CASSLGRLATNEKLFF,.,TRBJ1-4,.,TRBV7-9
TGTGCCAGCAGCCCCCAAGGGAGGGATACGCAGTATTTT,CASSPQGRDTQYF,.,TRBJ2-3,.,TRBV27
TGTGCCAGCAGGTTACGGACAGGGGGCGCCTACGAGCAGTACTTC,CASRLRTGGAYEQYF,TRBD1,TRBJ2-7,.,TRBV27
TGTGCCAGCAGGAGGGGACGTAACACCGGGGAGCTGTTTTTT,CASRRGRNTGELFF,.,TRBJ2-2,.,TRBV6-5
TGTGCCAGCAGGGGACGTCCCTACGAGCAGTACTTC,CASRGRPYEQYF,.,TRBJ2-7,.,TRBV27
TGTGCCAGCAGTGACAGACAGGGCGGGTCGCAGCCCCAGCATTTT,CASSDRQGGSQPQHF,TRBD1,TRBJ1-5,.,TRBV2
TGCGCCAGCAGACCCACCGGATCGAACACTGAAGCTTTCTTT,CASRPTGSNTEAFF,.,TRBJ1-1,.,TRBV5-1
TGTGCCAGCACCCGCGAAAACTATGGGAATTCACCCCTCCACTTT,CASTRENYGNSPLHF,.,TRBJ1-6,.,TRBV2
TGCAGCGCGAGGGAACCCGGAAACACCATATATTTT,CSAREPGNTIYF,.,TRBJ1-3,.,TRBV29-1
TGTGCCAGCAGTGACCTTTCCGGGACCGCGACCTACAATGAGCAGTTCTTC,CASSDLSGTATYNEQFF,.,TRBJ2-1,.,TRBV6-1
TGTGCCAGCAGCTTTTGGGGGGACACAGATACGCAGTATTTT,CASSFWGDTDTQYF,.,TRBJ2-3,.,TRBV11-3
TGTGCCAGCTCACTACAACCGGGACTAGCGGGACACGAGCAGTACTTC,CASSLQPGLAGHEQYF,TRBD2,TRBJ2-7,.,TRBV18
TGTGCCAGCAGTTATAGGGGAGGGCCTTACGAGCAGTACTTC,CASSYRGGPYEQYF,TRBD2,TRBJ2-7,.,TRBV6-6
TGTGCCAGCACCGGGGGGAAACAGGGGGCTGGGGAGACCCAGTACTTC,CASTGGKQGAGETQYF,TRBD1,TRBJ2-5,.,TRBV7-9
TGTGCCAGCAGCGAAGAAACCGGGACTAGCCGTATCAATGAGCAGTTCTTC,CASSEETGTSRINEQFF,TRBD2,TRBJ2-1,.,TRBV9
TGTGCCAGTTGGGGGACAGGGGCTATGTCCGGGGAGCTGTTTTTT,CASWGTGAMSGELFF,TRBD1,TRBJ2-2,.,TRBV19
TGCGCCAGCAGCCGGGAGGGGGGGCGCGTTGGGCAGTTCTTC,CASSREGGRVGQFF,TRBD2,TRBJ2-1,.,TRBV5-1
TGTGCCAGCAGCTTGGTGGACATTGACTCCTACGAGCAGTACTTC,CASSLVDIDSYEQYF,.,TRBJ2-7,.,TRBV5-5
TGCGCCAGCAGTGAGTCGGGACAGGGGGACGGCTACACCTTC,CASSESGQGDGYTF,TRBD1,TRBJ1-2,once,TRBV10-2
TGCGCCAGCAGCTTTCCCGGGACAGGGAACAATGAGCAGTTCTTC,CASSFPGTGNNEQFF,TRBD1,TRBJ2-1,.,TRBV5-1
TGTGCCAGCAGTTTGTTTGGGCTCCGGAGGGGGAACACTGAAGCTTTCTTT,CASSLFGLRRGNTEAFF,.,TRBJ1-1,.,TRBV27
TGTGCCAGCAGCCACTTGGGACAGGGCGTTGGAAACACCATATATTTT,CASSHLGQGVGNTIYF,TRBD1,TRBJ1-3,.,TRBV7-9
TGTGCCAGCAGTGAAGGGGGAAATCAGCCCCAGCATTTT,CASSEGGNQPQHF,.,TRBJ1-5,.,TRBV6-1
TGTGCCAGCTCATACTATAGGGGGAGGGCAGATACGCAGTATTTT,CASSYYRGRADTQYF,.,TRBJ2-3,.,TRBV25-1
TGTGCCAGCAGTTCCCTTGAATCTGGGGCCAACGTCCTGACTTTC,CASSSLESGANVLTF,.,TRBJ2-6,.,TRBV27
TGTGCCAGTAGTATTTTAACAGGGCCCAGTTATGAAAAACTGTTTTTT,CASSILTGPSYEKLFF,.,TRBJ1-4,once,TRBV19
TGTGCCAGCGGCAGGGTATTCCTCTACGAGCAGTACTTC,CASGRVFLYEQYF,.,TRBJ2-7,few,TRBV2
TGCGCCACCGCCGGGCGGGATACTGAAGCTTTCTTT,CATAGRDTEAFF,.,TRBJ1-1,few,TRBV4-1
TGTGCCAGCAGTTACCGAGGGGCTCGGAACGAGCAGTACTTC,CASSYRGARNEQYF,.,TRBJ2-7,.,TRBV6-5